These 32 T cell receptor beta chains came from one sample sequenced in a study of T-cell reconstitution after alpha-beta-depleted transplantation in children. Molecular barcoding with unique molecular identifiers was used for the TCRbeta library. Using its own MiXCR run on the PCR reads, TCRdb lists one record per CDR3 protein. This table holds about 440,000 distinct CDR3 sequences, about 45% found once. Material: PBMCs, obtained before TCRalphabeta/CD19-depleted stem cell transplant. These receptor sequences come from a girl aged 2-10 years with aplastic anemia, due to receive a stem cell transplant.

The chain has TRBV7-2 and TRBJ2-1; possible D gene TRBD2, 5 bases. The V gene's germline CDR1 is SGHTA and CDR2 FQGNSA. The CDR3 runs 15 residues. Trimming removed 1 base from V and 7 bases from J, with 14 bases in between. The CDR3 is CASSLGGLAWNEQFF. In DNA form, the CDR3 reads TGTGCCAGCAGCTTAGGTGGTCTAGCCTGGAATGAGCAGTTCTTC. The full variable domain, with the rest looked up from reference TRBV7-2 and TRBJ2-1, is GAGVSQSPSNKVTEKGKDVELRCDPISGHTALYWYRQSLGQGLEFLIYFQGNSAPDKSGLPSDRFSAERTGGSVSTLTIQRTQQEDSAVYLCASSLGGLAWNEQFFGPGTRLTVL.

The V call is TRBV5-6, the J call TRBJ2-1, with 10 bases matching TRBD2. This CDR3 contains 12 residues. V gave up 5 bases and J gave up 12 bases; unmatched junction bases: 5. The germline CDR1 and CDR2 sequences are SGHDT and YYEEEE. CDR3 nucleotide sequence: TGTGCCAGCAGGCTAGCGGGAGCAAGGCAGTTCTTC. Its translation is CASRLAGARQFF.

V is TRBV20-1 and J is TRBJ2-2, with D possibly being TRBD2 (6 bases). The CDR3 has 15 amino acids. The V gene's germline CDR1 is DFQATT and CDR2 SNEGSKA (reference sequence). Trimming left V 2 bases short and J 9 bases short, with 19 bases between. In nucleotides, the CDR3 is TGCAGTGCTAGATTGACTAGGGTCGAGGGCCGGGAGCTGTTTTTT. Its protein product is CSARLTRVEGRELFF.

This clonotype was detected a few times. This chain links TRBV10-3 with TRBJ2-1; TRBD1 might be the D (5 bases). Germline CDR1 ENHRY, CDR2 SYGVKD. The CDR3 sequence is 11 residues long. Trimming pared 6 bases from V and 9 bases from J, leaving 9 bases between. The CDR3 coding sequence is TGTGCCATCAGCGGACATGGTGAGCAGTTCTTC. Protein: CAISGHGEQFF.

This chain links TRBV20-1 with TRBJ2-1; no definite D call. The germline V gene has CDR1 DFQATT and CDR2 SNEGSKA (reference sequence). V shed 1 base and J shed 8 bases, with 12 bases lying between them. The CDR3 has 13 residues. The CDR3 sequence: CSARAGVLDEQFF. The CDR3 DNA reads TGCAGTGCTAGAGCGGGCGTTTTGGATGAGCAGTTCTTC.

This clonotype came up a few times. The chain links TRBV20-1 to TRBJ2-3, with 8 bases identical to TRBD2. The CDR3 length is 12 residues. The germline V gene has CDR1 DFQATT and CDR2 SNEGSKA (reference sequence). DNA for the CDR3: TGCAGCCCCAATATAGCGGGAAATACGCAGTATTTT. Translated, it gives CSPNIAGNTQYF.

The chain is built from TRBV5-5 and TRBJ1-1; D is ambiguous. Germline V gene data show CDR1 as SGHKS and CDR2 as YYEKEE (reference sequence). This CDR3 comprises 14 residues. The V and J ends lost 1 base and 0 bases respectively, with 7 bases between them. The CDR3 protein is CASSLTQMNTEAFF. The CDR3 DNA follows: TGTGCCAGCAGCTTGACACAGATGAACACTGAAGCTTTCTTT.

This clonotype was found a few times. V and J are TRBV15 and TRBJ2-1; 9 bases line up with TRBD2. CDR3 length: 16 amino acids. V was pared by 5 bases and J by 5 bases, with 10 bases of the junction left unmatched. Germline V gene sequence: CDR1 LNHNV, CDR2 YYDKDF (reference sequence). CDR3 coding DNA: TGTGCCACCAGCCCTTATTCCGGGACTAGCAACAATGAGCAGTTCTTC. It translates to CATSPYSGTSNNEQFF.

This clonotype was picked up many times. The CDR3 region has the DNA TGTGCCAGCGGGGGGTCCGGGACAGGGTATGTCCGGGGCTATGGCTACACCTTC. As protein: CASGGSGTGYVRGYGYTF. V usage is TRBV28 and J usage is TRBJ1-2, with TRBD1 matching 9 bases. The V gene's germline CDR1 is MDHEN and CDR2 SYDVKM. V was pared by 8 bases and J by 4 bases, with 20 bases of the junction left unmatched. The length of the CDR3 is 18 residues.

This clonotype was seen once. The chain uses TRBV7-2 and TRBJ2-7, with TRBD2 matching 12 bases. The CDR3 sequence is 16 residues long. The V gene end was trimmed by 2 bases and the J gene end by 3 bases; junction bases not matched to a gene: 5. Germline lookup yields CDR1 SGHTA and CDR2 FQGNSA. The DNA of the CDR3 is TGTGCCAGCAGCTTAATCCCTAGCGGGGGGGACTACGAGCAGTACTTC. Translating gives CASSLIPSGGDYEQYF.

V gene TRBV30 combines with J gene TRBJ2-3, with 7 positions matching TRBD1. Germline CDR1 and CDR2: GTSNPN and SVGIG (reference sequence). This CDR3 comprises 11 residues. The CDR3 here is CSGQDTDTQYF. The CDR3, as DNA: TGTTCCGGACAGGACACAGATACGCAGTATTTT.

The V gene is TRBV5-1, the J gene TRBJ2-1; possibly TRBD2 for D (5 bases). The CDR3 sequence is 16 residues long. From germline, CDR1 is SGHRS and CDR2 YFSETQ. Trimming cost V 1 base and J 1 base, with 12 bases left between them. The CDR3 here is CASSLSWWRSYNEQFF. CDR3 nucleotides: TGCGCCAGCAGCTTGTCCTGGTGGAGGTCCTACAATGAGCAGTTCTTC.

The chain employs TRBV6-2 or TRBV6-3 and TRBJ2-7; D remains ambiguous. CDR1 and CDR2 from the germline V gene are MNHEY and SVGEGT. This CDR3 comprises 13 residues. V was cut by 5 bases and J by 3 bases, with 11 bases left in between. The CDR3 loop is CASSEATHYEQYF. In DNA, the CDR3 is TGTGCCAGCAGTGAGGCTACCCACTACGAGCAGTACTTC.

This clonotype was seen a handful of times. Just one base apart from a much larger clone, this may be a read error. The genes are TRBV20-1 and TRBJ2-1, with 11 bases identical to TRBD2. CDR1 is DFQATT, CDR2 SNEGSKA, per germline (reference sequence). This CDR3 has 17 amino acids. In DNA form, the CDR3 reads TGCTGTGCTAGAGGCATAACCGGGACTAGCGGATACAATGAGCAGTTCTTC. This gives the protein CCARGITGTSGYNEQFF.

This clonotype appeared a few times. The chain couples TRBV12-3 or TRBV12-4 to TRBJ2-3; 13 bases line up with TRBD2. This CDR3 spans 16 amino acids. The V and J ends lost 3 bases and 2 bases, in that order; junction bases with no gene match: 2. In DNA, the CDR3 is TGTGCCAGCAGTTTTGGACTAGCGGGGGACACAGATACGCAGTATTTT. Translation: CASSFGLAGDTDTQYF.

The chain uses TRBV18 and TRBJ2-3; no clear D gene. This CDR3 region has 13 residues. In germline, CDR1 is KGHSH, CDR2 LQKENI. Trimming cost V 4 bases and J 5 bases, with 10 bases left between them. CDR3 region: CASSLTYKDTQYF. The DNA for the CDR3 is TGTGCCAGCTCACTCACGTACAAAGATACGCAGTATTTT.

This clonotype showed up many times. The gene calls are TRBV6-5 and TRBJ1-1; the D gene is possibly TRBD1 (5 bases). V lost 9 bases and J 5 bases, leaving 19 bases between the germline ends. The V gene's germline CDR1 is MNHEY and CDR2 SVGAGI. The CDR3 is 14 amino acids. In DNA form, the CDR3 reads TGTGCCAGTGAAGCGCAGGGAGGAGAAACTGAAGCTTTCTTT. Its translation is CASEAQGGETEAFF.

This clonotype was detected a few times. In DNA form, the CDR3 reads TGTGCCATCAGTGAGCCAGGCCGGGGAAGCACAGATACGCAGTATTTT. Protein product: CAISEPGRGSTDTQYF. The chain is built from TRBV10-3 and TRBJ2-3; D is possibly TRBD2 (5 bases). V lost 2 bases and J lost 0, with 12 bases in between. The CDR3 consists of 16 residues. Germline-derived CDR1 and CDR2 are ENHRY and SYGVKD.

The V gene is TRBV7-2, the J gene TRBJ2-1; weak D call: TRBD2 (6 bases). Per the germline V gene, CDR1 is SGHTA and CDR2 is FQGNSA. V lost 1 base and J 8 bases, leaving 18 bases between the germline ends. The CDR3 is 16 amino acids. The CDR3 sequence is CASSLESGSGAHEQFF. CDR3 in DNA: TGTGCCAGCAGCTTAGAGTCCGGGAGTGGGGCCCATGAGCAGTTCTTC.

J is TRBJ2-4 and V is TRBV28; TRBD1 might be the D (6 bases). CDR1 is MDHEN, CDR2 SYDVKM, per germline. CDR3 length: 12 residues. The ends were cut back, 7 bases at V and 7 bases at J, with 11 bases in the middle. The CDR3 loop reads CASTEGDNIQYF. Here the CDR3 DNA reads TGTGCCAGCACCGAGGGGGATAACATTCAGTACTTC.

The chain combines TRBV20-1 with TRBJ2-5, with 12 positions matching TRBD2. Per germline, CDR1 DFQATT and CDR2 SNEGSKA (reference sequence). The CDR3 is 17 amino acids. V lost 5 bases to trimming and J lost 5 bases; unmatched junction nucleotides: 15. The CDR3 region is CSAPGLAGSLGRETQYF. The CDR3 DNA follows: TGCAGTGCTCCCGGACTAGCGGGGAGCTTGGGGCGGGAGACCCAGTACTTC.

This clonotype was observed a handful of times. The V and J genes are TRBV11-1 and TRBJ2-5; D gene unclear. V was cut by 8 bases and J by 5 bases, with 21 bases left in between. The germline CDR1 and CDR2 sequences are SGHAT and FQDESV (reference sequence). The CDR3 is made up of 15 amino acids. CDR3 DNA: TGTGCCAGCCGAAGCTTGGATCAACACCGGGAGACCCAGTACTTC. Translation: CASRSLDQHRETQYF. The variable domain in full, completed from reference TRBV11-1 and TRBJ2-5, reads EAEVAQSPRYKITEKSQAVAFWCDPISGHATLYWYRQILGQGPELLVQFQDESVVDDSQLPKDRFSAERLKGVDSTLKIQPAELGDSAMYLCASRSLDQHRETQYFGPGTRLLVL.

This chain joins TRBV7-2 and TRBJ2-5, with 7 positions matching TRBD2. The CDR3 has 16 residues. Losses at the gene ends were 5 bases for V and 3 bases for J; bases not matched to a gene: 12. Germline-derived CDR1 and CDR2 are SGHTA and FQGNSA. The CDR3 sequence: CASSKPGFAGEETQYF. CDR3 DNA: TGTGCCAGCAGCAAACCGGGGTTTGCGGGGGAAGAGACCCAGTACTTC.

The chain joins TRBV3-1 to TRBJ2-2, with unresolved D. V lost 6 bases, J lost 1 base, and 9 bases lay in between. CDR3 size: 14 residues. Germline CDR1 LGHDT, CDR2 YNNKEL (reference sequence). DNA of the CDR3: TGTGCCAGCAGTCTTTTTAAGAACACCGGGGAGCTGTTTTTT. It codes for CASSLFKNTGELFF. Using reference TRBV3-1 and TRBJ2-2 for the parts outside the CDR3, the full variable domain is DTAVSQTPKYLVTQMGNDKSIKCEQNLGHDTMYWYKQDSKKFLKIMFSYNNKELIINETVPNRFSPKSPDKAHLNLHINSLELGDSAVYFCASSLFKNTGELFFGEGSRLTVL.

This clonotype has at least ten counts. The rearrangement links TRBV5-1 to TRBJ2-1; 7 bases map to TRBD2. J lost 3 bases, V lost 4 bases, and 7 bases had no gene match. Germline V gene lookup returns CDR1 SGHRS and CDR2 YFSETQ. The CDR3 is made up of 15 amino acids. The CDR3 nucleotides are TGCGCCAGCAGCCCGCTAGCGGCTGTCTACAATGAGCAGTTCTTC. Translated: CASSPLAAVYNEQFF.

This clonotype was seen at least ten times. CDR3 residues: CASSEDSNEQFF. The CDR3 DNA is TGTGCCAGCAGCGAGGACAGCAATGAGCAGTTCTTC. V is TRBV9 and J is TRBJ2-1; D is perhaps TRBD1 (6 bases). Trimming removed 3 bases from V and 6 bases from J, with 7 bases in between. CDR3 length equals 12 residues. Germline loops: CDR1 SGDLS, CDR2 YYNGEE. Full variable domain (remainder filled in from reference TRBV9 and TRBJ2-1): DSGVTQTPKHLITATGQRVTLRCSPRSGDLSVYWYQQSLDQGLQFLIQYYNGEERAKGNILERFSAQQFPDLHSELNLSSLELGDSALYFCASSEDSNEQFFGPGTRLTVL.

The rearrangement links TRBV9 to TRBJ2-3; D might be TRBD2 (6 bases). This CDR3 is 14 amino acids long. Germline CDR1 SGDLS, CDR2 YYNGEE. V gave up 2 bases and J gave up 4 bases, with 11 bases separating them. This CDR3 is CASSVLGSADTQYF. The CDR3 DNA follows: TGTGCCAGCAGCGTCCTCGGGAGTGCAGATACGCAGTATTTT. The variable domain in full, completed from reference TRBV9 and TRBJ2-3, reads DSGVTQTPKHLITATGQRVTLRCSPRSGDLSVYWYQQSLDQGLQFLIQYYNGEERAKGNILERFSAQQFPDLHSELNLSSLELGDSALYFCASSVLGSADTQYFGPGTRLTVL.

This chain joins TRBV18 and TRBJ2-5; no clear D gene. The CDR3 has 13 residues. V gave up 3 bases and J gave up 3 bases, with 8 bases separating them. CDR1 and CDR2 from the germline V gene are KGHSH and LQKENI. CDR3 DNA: TGTGCCAGCTCACCCCTAAGGAAAGAGACCCAGTACTTC. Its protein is CASSPLRKETQYF. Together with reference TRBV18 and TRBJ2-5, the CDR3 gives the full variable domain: NAGVMQNPRHLVRRRGQEARLRCSPMKGHSHVYWYRQLPEEGLKFMVYLQKENIIDESGMPKERFSAEFPKEGPSILRIQQVVRGDSAAYFCASSPLRKETQYFGPGTRLLVL.

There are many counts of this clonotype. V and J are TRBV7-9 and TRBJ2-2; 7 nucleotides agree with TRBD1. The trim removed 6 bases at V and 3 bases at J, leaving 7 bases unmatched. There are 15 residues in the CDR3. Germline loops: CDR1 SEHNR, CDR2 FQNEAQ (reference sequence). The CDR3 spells CASRDFQGDTGELFF. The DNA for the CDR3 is TGTGCCAGCAGGGACTTTCAGGGGGACACCGGGGAGCTGTTTTTT.

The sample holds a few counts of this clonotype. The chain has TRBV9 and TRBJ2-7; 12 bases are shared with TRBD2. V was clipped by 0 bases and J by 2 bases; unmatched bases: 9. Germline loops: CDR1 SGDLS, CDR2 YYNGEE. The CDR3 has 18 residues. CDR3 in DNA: TGTGCCAGCAGCGTAGGAACTAGCGGGGGGAGAACTACCTACGAGCAGTACTTC. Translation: CASSVGTSGGRTTYEQYF.

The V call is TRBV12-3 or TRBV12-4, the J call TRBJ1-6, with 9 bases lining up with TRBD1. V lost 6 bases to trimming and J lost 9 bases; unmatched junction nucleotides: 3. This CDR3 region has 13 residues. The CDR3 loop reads CASRTGGGSPLHF. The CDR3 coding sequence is TGTGCCAGCAGGACAGGGGGAGGTTCACCCCTCCACTTT.

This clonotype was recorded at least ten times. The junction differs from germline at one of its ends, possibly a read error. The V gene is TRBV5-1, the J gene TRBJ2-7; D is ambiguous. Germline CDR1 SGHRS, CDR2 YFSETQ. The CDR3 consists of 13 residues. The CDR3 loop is CASSLDISYELYF. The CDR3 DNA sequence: TGCGCCAGCAGCTTAGACATATCCTACGAGCTGTACTTC.